Listed here are 25 T cell receptor beta chains from one sample, sequenced in a study of control samples from healthy donors and cancer patients. Some clones are missing from TCRdb's copy, which holds only in-frame ones; the method was immunoSEQ multiplex PCR. This table holds some 82,000 clones, about 89% found once. Sequencing was carried out using blood. Receptor source: a middle-aged man in good health.

This rearrangement joins TRBV11-2 to TRBJ2-5; D might be TRBD1 or TRBD2, each matching 5 bases. Germline V gene sequence: CDR1 SGHAT, CDR2 FQNNGV. V was trimmed by 8 bases and J by 4 bases, leaving 14 bases between them. CDR3 length equals 13 residues. The CDR3 spells CASSEGILETQYF. DNA of the CDR3: TGTGCCAGCTCCGAGGGGATCCTAGAGACCCAGTACTTC.

This chain connects TRBV4-3 to TRBJ1-3, with D maybe TRBD1 (5 bases). Germline V lookup: CDR1 LGHNA, CDR2 YSLEER. The CDR3 has 16 amino acids. V lost 1 base to trimming and J lost 4 bases, with 14 bases between them. The DNA for the CDR3 is TGCGCCAGCAGCCAAGGAAGGGGAAGGTTCGGAAACACCATATATTTT. Translating gives CASSQGRGRFGNTIYF.

The chain links TRBV11-2 to TRBJ1-1; no definite D call. Germline V gives CDR1 SGHAT, CDR2 FQNNGV. The germline V and J ends were trimmed by 6 bases and 7 bases, with 9 bases remaining between them. This CDR3 spans 11 amino acids. CDR3 sequence (DNA): TGTGCCAGCAGTCTAGGCAGTGAAGCTTTCTTT. This sequence encodes CASSLGSEAFF.

The V and J genes are TRBV6-2 or TRBV6-3 and TRBJ2-6; D unresolved. This CDR3 has 13 residues. V was shortened by 4 bases and J by 0 bases, with 1 base between the two germline ends. From germline, CDR1 is MNHEY and CDR2 SVGEGT. The CDR3 sequence is CASSFSGANVLTF. The DNA of the CDR3 is TGTGCCAGCAGTTTCTCTGGGGCCAACGTCCTGACTTTC.

This clone was seen only once. The chain uses TRBV7-2 and TRBJ2-2, with 10 bases that match TRBD1. Per germline, CDR1 SGHTA and CDR2 FQGNSA. The CDR3 contains 15 residues. The ends lost 4 bases at V and 6 bases at J; junction bases unmatched: 5. The CDR3 region is CASSSRTGGAGELFF. CDR3 bases: TGTGCCAGCAGCTCCCGGACAGGGGGGGCCGGGGAGCTGTTTTTT.

This chain uses TRBV4-3 with TRBJ1-5, with 9 nucleotides matching TRBD1. The CDR3 is made up of 15 amino acids. Trimming cost V 4 bases and J 5 bases; bases outside gene matches: 6. Germline CDR1 LGHNA, CDR2 YSLEER. The CDR3 sequence: CASSPGTGPYQPQHF. The CDR3 DNA reads as TGCGCCAGCAGCCCTGGGACAGGGCCATATCAGCCCCAGCATTTT.

The chain has TRBV18 and TRBJ2-2; 7 nucleotides align to TRBD1. V lost 5 bases and J lost 1; bases outside the gene matches: 7. Germline V lookup: CDR1 KGHSH, CDR2 LQKENI. The CDR3 totals 16 residues. CDR3 in amino acids: CASSTTGALNTGELFF. CDR3 nucleotides: TGTGCCAGCTCAACAACAGGGGCGCTGAACACCGGGGAGCTGTTTTTT.

The J gene is TRBJ1-5, the V gene TRBV6-5; tentatively, D is TRBD1 (6 bases). V was pared by 8 bases and J by 4 bases, with 15 bases between. The CDR3 covers 14 residues. Germline CDR1 reads MNHEY; CDR2 reads SVGAGI. The CDR3 region is CASRRDTSNQPQHF. CDR3 bases: TGTGCCAGCCGCCGGGACACTTCTAATCAGCCCCAGCATTTT.

V usage is TRBV2 and J usage is TRBJ1-1; 7 nucleotides align to TRBD1. Germline V gene sequence: CDR1 SNHLY, CDR2 FYNNEI. With 8 bases clipped from V and 0 bases from J, the junction kept 6 bases outside the gene matches. The length of the CDR3 is 14 residues. DNA of the CDR3: TGTGCCAGCGAGGGGGACAGCATGAACACTGAAGCTTTCTTT. Protein sequence: CASEGDSMNTEAFF.

The chain's CDR3 is CAISDGQGSPPLHF. The CDR3, as DNA: TGTGCCATCAGTGATGGACAGGGAAGTCCACCCCTCCACTTT. This chain connects TRBV10-3 to TRBJ1-6, with 8 bases identical to TRBD1. Germline CDR1 is ENHRY and CDR2 is SYGVKD. The CDR3 spans 14 residues. V trimming: 3 bases; J trimming: 11 bases; junction bases outside the gene matches: 6.

For this clone: Different DNA sequences within this sample yield the same CDR3. V gene TRBV7-9 combines with J gene TRBJ1-4; D remains ambiguous. Germline loops: CDR1 SEHNR, CDR2 FQNEAQ (reference sequence). Trimming cost V 3 bases and J 5 bases, with 7 bases left between them. The CDR3 is 13 residues long. CDR3 loop: CASSLTSNEKLFF. In DNA form, the CDR3 reads TGTGCCAGCAGCTTGACCTCCAATGAAAAACTGTTTTTT.

The chain has TRBV9 and TRBJ1-3; D uncertain. CDR1 and CDR2 from the germline V gene are SGDLS and YYNGEE. The V and J ends lost 1 base and 4 bases respectively, with 12 bases between them. This CDR3 spans 15 amino acids. CDR3 amino acids: CASSVQPGSGNTIYF. The CDR3 DNA follows: TGTGCCAGCAGCGTACAGCCAGGCTCAGGAAACACCATATATTTT.

This clone has a single count. The chain is built from TRBV3-1 (or the pseudogene TRBV3-2) and TRBJ2-7, with TRBD2 as a possible D gene (5 bases). From germline, CDR1 is LGHDT and CDR2 YNNKEL (reference sequence). The V end was cut by 4 bases, the J end by 3 bases, with 22 bases between. The CDR3 runs 17 residues. The DNA for the CDR3 is TGTGCCAGCAGCCCATTCCCCCGGATCACTCGGGACTACGAGCAGTACGTC. Protein: CASSPFPRITRDYEQYV.

J is TRBJ2-1 and V is TRBV18; the match to TRBD2 covers 15 bases. V shed 8 bases, J shed 8 bases, and the junction held 13 bases outside the gene matches. The CDR3 length is 17 residues. CDR1 is KGHSH, CDR2 LQKENI, per germline. The DNA of the CDR3 is TGTGCCAGCGCCGGGACTAGCGGGAGGCCCTCCGGGTATGAGCAGTTCTTC. Its protein is CASAGTSGRPSGYEQFF.

The rearrangement uses TRBV7-9 and TRBJ2-1; TRBD2 agrees at 8 bases. Trimming cost V 0 bases and J 6 bases; bases outside gene matches: 13. This CDR3 has 18 amino acids. Looked up from germline, CDR1 is SEHNR and CDR2 is FQNEAQ (reference sequence). DNA for the CDR3: TGTGCCAGCAGCTTAGCGCCAAGACTAGCGCATAAGGTCAATGAGCAGTTCTTC. Protein: CASSLAPRLAHKVNEQFF.

V gene TRBV9 combines with J gene TRBJ2-5; D gene uncertain. V dropped 4 bases and J dropped 0 bases, with 10 bases sitting between them. This CDR3 contains 14 residues. Germline CDR1 and CDR2: SGDLS and YYNGEE. CDR3 DNA: TGTGCCAGCAGCTGGGTCGGGCACCAAGAGACCCAGTACTTC. As protein: CASSWVGHQETQYF. Full variable domain (remainder filled in from reference TRBV9 and TRBJ2-5): DSGVTQTPKHLITATGQRVTLRCSPRSGDLSVYWYQQSLDQGLQFLIQYYNGEERAKGNILERFSAQQFPDLHSELNLSSLELGDSALYFCASSWVGHQETQYFGPGTRLLVL.

The chain uses TRBV7-3 and TRBJ2-2; tentative D call: TRBD1 (6 bases). CDR1 SGHTA and CDR2 FQGTGA come from the germline V gene. V was shortened by 5 bases and J by 10 bases, with 11 bases between the two germline ends. The CDR3 has 12 residues. The CDR3 sequence: CASSGTGQELFF. The CDR3 nucleotides read TGTGCCAGCAGCGGTACAGGGCAGGAGCTGTTTTTT.

The J gene is TRBJ2-5, the V gene TRBV15; TRBD2 agrees at 7 bases. Germline V lookup: CDR1 LNHNV, CDR2 YYDKDF (reference sequence). The length of the CDR3 is 15 residues. Losses at the gene ends were 5 bases for V and 2 bases for J; bases not matched to a gene: 8. The CDR3 region has the DNA TGTGCCACCAGCTCCCGCGGGGGTTCACAAGAGACCCAGTACTTC. Its translation is CATSSRGGSQETQYF.

The V and J genes are TRBV10-3 and TRBJ1-2; D is perhaps TRBD1 (6 bases). The CDR3 totals 15 residues. Germline CDR1 reads ENHRY; CDR2 reads SYGVKD. Trimming shortened V by 3 bases and J by 3 bases, and 14 bases separated the two germline ends. The DNA of the CDR3 is TGTGCCATCAGTGACGTCGGTCCAGGGGACTATGGCTACACCTTC. Protein product: CAISDVGPGDYGYTF.

The chain joins TRBV10-3 to TRBJ1-1, with 7 bases identical to TRBD1. The germline V gene has CDR1 ENHRY and CDR2 SYGVKD. Trimming cost V 5 bases and J 2 bases; bases outside gene matches: 5. This CDR3 is 14 amino acids long. CDR3 in amino acids: CAISLTGDNTEAFF. Here the CDR3 DNA reads TGTGCCATCAGTCTAACAGGGGACAACACTGAAGCTTTCTTT.

The chain uses TRBV5-1 and TRBJ2-1; D is ambiguous. Germline V gene lookup returns CDR1 SGHRS and CDR2 YFSETQ. This CDR3 has 13 amino acids. The germline V and J ends were trimmed by 0 bases and 8 bases, with 9 bases remaining between them. This CDR3 is CASSLGRMDEQFF. In DNA, the CDR3 is TGCGCCAGCAGCTTGGGTAGGATGGATGAGCAGTTCTTC.

The rearrangement links TRBV5-1 to TRBJ1-1; D is uncertain. This CDR3 spans 15 amino acids. With 4 bases removed from V and 0 bases from J, the gap between germline ends came to 13 bases. The germline V gene encodes CDR1 SGHRS and CDR2 YFSETQ. For the CDR3, the DNA is TGCGCCAGCAGCCTCAACCCGACCGTGAACACTGAAGCTTTCTTT. Its translation: CASSLNPTVNTEAFF.

The V and J genes are TRBV2 and TRBJ1-1, with D possibly matching TRBD1 (5 bases). The CDR3 consists of 14 residues. Trimming stripped 7 bases from V and 6 bases from J, with 18 bases between. Germline V CDR1 and CDR2: SNHLY, FYNNEI. The CDR3 coding sequence is TGTGCCAGCACCCAAGGACACGATATCCCTGAAGCTTTCTTT. Protein sequence: CASTQGHDIPEAFF. The variable domain in full, completed from reference TRBV2 and TRBJ1-1, reads EPEVTQTPSHQVTQMGQEVILRCVPISNHLYFYWYRQILGQKVEFLVSFYNNEISEKSEIFDDQFSVERPDGSNFTLKIRSTKLEDSAMYFCASTQGHDIPEAFFGQGTRLTVV.

This rearrangement joins TRBV24-1 to TRBJ1-5; possible D gene TRBD1, 6 bases. V was trimmed by 4 bases and J by 3 bases, leaving 12 bases between them. CDR1 KGHDR and CDR2 SFDVKD come from the germline V gene. The CDR3 totals 15 residues. The CDR3 bases are TGTGCCACCAGTGACGGTGGGGGGCACAATCAGCCCCAGCATTTT. Its translation is CATSDGGGHNQPQHF.

In its sample, this clone was seen once. CDR3 sequence (DNA): TGCGCCAGCAGCCAAGGAGAGAGGAAAGCTTTCTTT. Its translation: CASSQGERKAFF. The V and J genes are TRBV4-3 and TRBJ1-1; D unresolved. The V end was cut by 1 base, the J end by 9 bases, with 9 bases between. This CDR3 is 12 amino acids long. The germline V gene has CDR1 LGHNA and CDR2 YSLEER.